The subject of this entry is one T cell receptor (beta chain). Its antigen is unknown. V was pared by 2 bases and J by 3 bases, with 8 bases between. CDR1 is SGHRS and CDR2 is YFSETQ in the germline V gene. The CDR3 extends over 13 amino acids. TCRdb keeps only in-frame clones here, not all; method: immunoSEQ multiplex PCR. The data show a few hundred thousand clones, with about 91% seen just once and about 2.7% held by the top ten. This sample is drawn from a study of cytomegalovirus exposure and HLA in healthy donors. The study's findings and limits: In vitro, three CMV-associated chains proved specific for CMV antigens.

The receptor was derived from a woman aged 18-29 years in good health and CMV-seronegative. V and J are TRBV5-1 and TRBJ1-1, with D maybe TRBD1 (5 bases). What was sequenced was PBMCs. This CDR3 reads CASSLDRDTEAFF. The DNA of the CDR3 is TGCGCCAGCAGCTTAGACAGAGACACTGAAGCTTTCTTT.